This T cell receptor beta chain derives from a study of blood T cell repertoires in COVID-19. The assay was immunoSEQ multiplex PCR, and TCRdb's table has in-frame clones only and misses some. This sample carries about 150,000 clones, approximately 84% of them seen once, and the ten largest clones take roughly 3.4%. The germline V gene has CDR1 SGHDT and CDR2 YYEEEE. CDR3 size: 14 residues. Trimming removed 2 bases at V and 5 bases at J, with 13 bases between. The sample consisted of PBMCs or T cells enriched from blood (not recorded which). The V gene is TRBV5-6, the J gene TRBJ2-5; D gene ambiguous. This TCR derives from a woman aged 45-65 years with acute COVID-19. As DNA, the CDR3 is TGTGCCAGCAGCTTATCAGGCCGGTTGGAGACCCAGTACTTC. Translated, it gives CASSLSGRLETQYF.